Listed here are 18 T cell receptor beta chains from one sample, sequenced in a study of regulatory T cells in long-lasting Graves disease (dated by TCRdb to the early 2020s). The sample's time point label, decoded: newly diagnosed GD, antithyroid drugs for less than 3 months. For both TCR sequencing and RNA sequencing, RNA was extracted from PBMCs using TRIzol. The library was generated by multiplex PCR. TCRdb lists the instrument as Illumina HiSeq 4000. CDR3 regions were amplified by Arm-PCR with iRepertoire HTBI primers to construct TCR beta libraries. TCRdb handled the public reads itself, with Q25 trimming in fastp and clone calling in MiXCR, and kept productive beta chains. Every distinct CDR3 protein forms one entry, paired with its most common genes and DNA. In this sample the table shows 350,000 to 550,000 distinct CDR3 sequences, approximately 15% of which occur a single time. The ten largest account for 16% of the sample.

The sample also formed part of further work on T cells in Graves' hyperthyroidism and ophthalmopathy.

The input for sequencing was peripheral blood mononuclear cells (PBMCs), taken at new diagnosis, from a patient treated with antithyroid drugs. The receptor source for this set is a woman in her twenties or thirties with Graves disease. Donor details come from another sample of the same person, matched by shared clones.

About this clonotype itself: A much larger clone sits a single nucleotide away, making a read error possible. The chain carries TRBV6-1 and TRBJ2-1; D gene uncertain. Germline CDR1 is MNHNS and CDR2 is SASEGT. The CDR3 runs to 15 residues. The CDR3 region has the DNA TGTGCCAGCAGGTACGGCAGGAGCTCCTGCAATGAGCAGTTCTTC. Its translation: CASRYGRSSCNEQFF.

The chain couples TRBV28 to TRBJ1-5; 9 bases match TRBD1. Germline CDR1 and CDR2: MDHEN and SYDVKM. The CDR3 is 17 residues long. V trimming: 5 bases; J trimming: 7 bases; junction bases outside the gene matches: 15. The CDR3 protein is CASSHRGQSYTHQPQHF. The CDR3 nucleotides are TGTGCCAGCAGTCACAGGGGGCAATCGTACACCCACCAGCCCCAGCATTTT.

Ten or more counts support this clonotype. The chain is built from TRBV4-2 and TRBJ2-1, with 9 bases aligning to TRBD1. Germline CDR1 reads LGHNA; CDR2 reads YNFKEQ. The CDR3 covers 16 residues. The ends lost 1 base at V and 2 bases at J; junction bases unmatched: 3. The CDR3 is CASSQGDREPYNEQFF. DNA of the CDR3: TGTGCCAGCAGCCAAGGGGACAGGGAACCCTACAATGAGCAGTTCTTC.

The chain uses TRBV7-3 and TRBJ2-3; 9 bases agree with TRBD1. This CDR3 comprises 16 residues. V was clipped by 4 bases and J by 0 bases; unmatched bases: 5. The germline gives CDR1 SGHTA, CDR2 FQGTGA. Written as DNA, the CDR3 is TGTGCCAGCAGCTCGACAGGGGGAGAGAGCACAGATACGCAGTATTTT. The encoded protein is CASSSTGGESTDTQYF. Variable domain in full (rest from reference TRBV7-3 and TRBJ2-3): GAGVSQTPSNKVTEKGKYVELRCDPISGHTALYWYRQSLGQGPEFLIYFQGTGAADDSGLPNDRFFAVRPEGSVSTLKIQRTERGDSAVYLCASSSTGGESTDTQYFGPGTRLTVL.

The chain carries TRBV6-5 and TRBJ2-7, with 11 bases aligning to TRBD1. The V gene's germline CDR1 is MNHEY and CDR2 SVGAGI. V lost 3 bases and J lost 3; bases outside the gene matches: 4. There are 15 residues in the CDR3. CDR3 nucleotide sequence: TGTGCCAGCAGTTATCCGGGACAGGGGGACTACGAGCAGTACTTC. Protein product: CASSYPGQGDYEQYF.

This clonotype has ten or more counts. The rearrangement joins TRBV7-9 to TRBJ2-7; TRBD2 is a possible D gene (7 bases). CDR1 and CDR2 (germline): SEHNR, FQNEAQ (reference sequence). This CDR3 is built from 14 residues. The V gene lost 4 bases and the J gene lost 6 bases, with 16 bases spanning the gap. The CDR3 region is CASSSLRGRAEQYF. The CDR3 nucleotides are TGTGCCAGCAGCTCATTAAGGGGGAGGGCCGAGCAGTACTTC.

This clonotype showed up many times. CDR3 protein: CASSPQEGYSLGQPQHF. The CDR3, as DNA: TGTGCCAGCTCACCACAGGAGGGTTACTCATTGGGACAGCCCCAGCATTTT. The genes are TRBV18 and TRBJ1-5; D gene ambiguous. V shed 1 base and J shed 7 bases, with 20 bases lying between them. Germline CDR1 is KGHSH and CDR2 is LQKENI. This CDR3 comprises 17 residues.

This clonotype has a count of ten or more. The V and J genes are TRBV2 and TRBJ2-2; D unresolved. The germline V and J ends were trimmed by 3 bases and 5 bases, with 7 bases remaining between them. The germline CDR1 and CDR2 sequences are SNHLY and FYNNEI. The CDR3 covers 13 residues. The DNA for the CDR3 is TGTGCCAGCAGTGATTCCCGGACCGGGGAGCTGTTTTTT. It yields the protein CASSDSRTGELFF. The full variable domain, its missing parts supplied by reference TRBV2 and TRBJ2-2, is EPEVTQTPSHQVTQMGQEVILRCVPISNHLYFYWYRQILGQKVEFLVSFYNNEISEKSEIFDDQFSVERPDGSNFTLKIRSTKLEDSAMYFCASSDSRTGELFFGEGSRLTVL.

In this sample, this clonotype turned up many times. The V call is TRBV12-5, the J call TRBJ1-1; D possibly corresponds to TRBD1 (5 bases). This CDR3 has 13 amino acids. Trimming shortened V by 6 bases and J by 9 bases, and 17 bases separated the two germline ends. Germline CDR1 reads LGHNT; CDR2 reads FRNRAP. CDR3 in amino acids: CASGPPPGTQAFF. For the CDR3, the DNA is TGTGCTAGTGGCCCTCCGCCCGGGACCCAAGCTTTCTTT.

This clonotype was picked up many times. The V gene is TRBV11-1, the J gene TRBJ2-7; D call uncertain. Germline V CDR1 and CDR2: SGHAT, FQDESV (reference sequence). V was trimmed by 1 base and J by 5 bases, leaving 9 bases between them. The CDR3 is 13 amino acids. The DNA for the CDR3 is TGTGCCAGCAGCTTAGAGAGGACCAACGAGCAGTACTTC. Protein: CASSLERTNEQYF.

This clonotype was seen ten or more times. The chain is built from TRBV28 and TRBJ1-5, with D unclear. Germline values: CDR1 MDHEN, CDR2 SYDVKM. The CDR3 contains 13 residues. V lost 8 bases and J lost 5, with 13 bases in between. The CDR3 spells CASAAREDQPQHF. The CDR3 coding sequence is TGTGCCAGCGCTGCGAGGGAGGATCAGCCCCAGCATTTT.

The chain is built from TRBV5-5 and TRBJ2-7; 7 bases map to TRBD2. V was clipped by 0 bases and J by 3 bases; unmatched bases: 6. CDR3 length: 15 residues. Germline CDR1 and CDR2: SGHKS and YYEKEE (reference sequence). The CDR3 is CASSLGTRSGYEQYF. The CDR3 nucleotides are TGTGCCAGCAGCTTGGGGACTAGGTCTGGCTACGAGCAGTACTTC.

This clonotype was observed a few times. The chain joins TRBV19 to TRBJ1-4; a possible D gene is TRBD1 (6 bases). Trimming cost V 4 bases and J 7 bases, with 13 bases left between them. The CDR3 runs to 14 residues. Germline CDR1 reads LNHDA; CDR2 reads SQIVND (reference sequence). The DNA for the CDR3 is TGTGCCAGTAGTACGGGCAGGGGAGTTGAAAAACTGTTTTTT. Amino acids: CASSTGRGVEKLFF.

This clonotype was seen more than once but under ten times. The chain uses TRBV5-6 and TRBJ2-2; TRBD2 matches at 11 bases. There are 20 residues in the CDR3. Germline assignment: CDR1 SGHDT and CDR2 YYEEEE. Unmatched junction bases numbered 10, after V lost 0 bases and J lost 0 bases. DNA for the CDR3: TGTGCCAGCAGCTTGGGCCTAGCGGGAGGTGGTGCCTCGAACACCGGGGAGCTGTTTTTT. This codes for CASSLGLAGGGASNTGELFF.

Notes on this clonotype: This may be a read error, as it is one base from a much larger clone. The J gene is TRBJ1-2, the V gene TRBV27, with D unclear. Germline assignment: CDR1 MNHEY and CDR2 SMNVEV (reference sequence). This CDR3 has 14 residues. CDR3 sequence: CAGSPNAGDYGYTF. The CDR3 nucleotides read TGTGCCGGCAGCCCCAACGCAGGAGACTATGGCTACACCTTC.

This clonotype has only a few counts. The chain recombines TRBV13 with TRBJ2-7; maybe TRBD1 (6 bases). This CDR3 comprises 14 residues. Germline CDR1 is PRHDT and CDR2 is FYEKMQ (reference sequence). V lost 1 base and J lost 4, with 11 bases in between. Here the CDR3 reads CASSLATRGYEQYF. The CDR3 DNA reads TGTGCCAGCAGCTTAGCGACCAGGGGATACGAGCAGTACTTC.

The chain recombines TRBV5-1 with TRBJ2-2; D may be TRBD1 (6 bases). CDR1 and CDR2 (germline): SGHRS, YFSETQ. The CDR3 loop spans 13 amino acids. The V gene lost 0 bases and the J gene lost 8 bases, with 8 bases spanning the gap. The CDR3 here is CASSLEGQGELFF. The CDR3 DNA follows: TGCGCCAGCAGCTTGGAAGGACAGGGGGAGCTGTTTTTT.

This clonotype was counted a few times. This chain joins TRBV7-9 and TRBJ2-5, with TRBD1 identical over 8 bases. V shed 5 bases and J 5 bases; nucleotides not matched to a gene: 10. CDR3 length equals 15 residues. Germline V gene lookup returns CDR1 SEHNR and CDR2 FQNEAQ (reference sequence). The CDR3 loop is CASSNDRGSRETQYF. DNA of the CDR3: TGTGCCAGCAGCAACGACAGGGGAAGCCGGGAGACCCAGTACTTC.